This T cell receptor (beta chain) was sequenced during a study of cytomegalovirus exposure and HLA in healthy donors. General study points: In a later analysis, a missense DCLRE1C variant was linked to TCR beta V- and J-gene trimming. Later analysis found that TCR beta chains associated with HLA were more clonally expanded than other, equally common chains. In vitro testing confirmed a few CMV-associated chains as specific for CMV antigens.

On this clone itself: The antigen is unknown.

The PCR employed 60 Vbeta primers together with 13 Jbeta primers. Profiling relied on immunoSEQ multiplex PCR, and the TCRdb table lists in-frame clones only, not all of them. The table has some 150,000 clones, around four fifths seen once. V was pared by 0 bases and J by 6 bases, with 12 bases between. This CDR3 region has 16 residues. Germline CDR1 and CDR2: MNHEY and SVGAGI. Healthy donors of bone marrow made up the group. This clonotype originated in a man aged 35 to 55 in good health and CMV-seronegative. Sequencing input: PBMCs. The rearrangement joins TRBV6-5 to TRBJ1-6, with D unclear. The CDR3 DNA reads TGTGCCAGCAGTTACTCCGGTTCTCCTGGTAATTCACCCCTCCACTTT. This translates into CASSYSGSPGNSPLHF.